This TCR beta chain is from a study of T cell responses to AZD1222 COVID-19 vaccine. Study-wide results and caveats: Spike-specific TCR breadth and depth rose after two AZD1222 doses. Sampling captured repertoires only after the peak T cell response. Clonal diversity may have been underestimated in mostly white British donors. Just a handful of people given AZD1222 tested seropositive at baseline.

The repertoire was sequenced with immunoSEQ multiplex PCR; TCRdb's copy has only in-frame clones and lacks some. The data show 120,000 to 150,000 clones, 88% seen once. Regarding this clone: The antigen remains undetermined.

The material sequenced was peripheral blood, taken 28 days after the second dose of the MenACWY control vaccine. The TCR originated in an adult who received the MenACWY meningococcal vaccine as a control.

CDR3 residues: CASRTSYRGEQFF. In DNA form, the CDR3 reads TGTGCCAGCAGGACCTCCTACAGGGGTGAGCAGTTCTTC. The chain carries TRBV6-5 and TRBJ2-1; 7 positions agree with TRBD1. Germline lookup yields CDR1 MNHEY and CDR2 SVGAGI. The CDR3 covers 13 residues. V lost 6 bases and J lost 9; bases outside the gene matches: 8.